This TCR beta chain emerged from a study of glioma-infiltrating T cells. Whole-study results and caveats: Only very few CDR3 sequences appeared in both tissue and blood. Above-expected tissue-blood divergence occurred in all gliomas, most in low-grade ones.

CDR1 and CDR2 (germline): SSHAT, FNYEAQ (reference sequence). This CDR3 spans 15 amino acids. The iRepertoire nested amplicon-rescue multiplex PCR amplified TCR alpha and beta CDR3s from RNA. Input was roughly 100-450 ng of tissue mRNA or PBMC total RNA. TCRdb itself ran the multiplex PCR reads through MiXCR, one entry per CDR3 protein. Of around 130,000 distinct CDR3 sequences listed, approximately 24% are singletons. This clonotype was observed a few times. No antigen is known for it. The junction departs from germline at one end; a sequencing error may be responsible. The rearrangement uses TRBV7-7 and TRBJ2-5; 10 bases are a match to TRBD2. The material sequenced was glioma tissue, nonneoplastic brain tissue, or PBMCs (not recorded which). This receptor was taken from a human donor with low-grade glioma or glioblastoma, undergoing nonglioma brain surgery, or in good health (not recorded which). CDR3 in DNA: TGTGCTAGCAGCTTAGCGGGGGGCCCTCGCGAGACCCAGTACTTC. Its protein is CASSLAGGPRETQYF.